This T cell receptor (beta chain) was identified in a study of T-cell reconstitution after alpha-beta-depleted transplantation in children. Researchers prepared the TCRbeta library using unique molecular identifiers, the study reports. Using its own MiXCR run on the PCR reads, TCRdb lists one record per CDR3 protein. The table records about 230,000 distinct CDR3 sequences, over 9.5% of them present only once. CDR1 is GTSNPN and CDR2 is SVGIG in the germline V gene (reference sequence). CDR3 size: 17 residues. The V end lost 3 bases, the J end lost 0 bases, and 18 bases lay between the germline ends. The chain joins TRBV30 to TRBJ2-1; D unresolved. The sample here was PBMCs from the stem cell graft donor, taken from the stem cell graft. The receptor comes from a human donor who donated a stem cell graft to a child with SCID. The CDR3 here is CAWSGLGRAISYNEQFF. The CDR3 DNA sequence: TGTGCCTGGAGCGGTTTAGGTAGGGCGATCTCCTACAATGAGCAGTTCTTC. Variable domain in full (rest from reference TRBV30 and TRBJ2-1): SQTIHQWPATLVQPVGSPLSLECTVEGTSNPNLYWYRQAAGRGLQLLFYSVGIGQISSEVPQNLSASRPQDRQFILSSKKLLLSDSGFYLCAWSGLGRAISYNEQFFGPGTRLTVL.